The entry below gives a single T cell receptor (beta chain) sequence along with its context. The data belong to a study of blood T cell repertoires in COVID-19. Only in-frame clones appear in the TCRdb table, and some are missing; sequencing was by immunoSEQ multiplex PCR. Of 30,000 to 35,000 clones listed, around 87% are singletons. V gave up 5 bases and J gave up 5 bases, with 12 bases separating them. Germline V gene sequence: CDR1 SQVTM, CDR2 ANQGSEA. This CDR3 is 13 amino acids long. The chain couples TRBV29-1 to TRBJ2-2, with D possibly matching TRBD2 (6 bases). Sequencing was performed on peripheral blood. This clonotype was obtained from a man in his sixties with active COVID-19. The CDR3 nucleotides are TGCAGCGTTAACACTGGGGGGACCGGGGAGCTGTTTTTT. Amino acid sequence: CSVNTGGTGELFF.